These T cell receptor beta chains were read from a single sample in a study of shared clonotypes between healthy human individuals. Method: immunoSEQ multiplex PCR; TCRdb's copy keeps in-frame clones and lacks some. This sample has 2 million to 2.5 million clones, with around 92% found just once. The source material was naive CD4+ T cells from PBMCs. The receptors were gathered from a man between 18 and 35 years old in good health. Some clones in this sample may be carry-over from other donors' samples. CDR3s include the opening cysteine and the closing phenylalanine or tryptophan. D genes are given only for firm matches. Clone size is not always given. Where it is, it says once, few, many or a class for expanded clones.

V,size,D,J,CDR3,DNA
TRBV15,-,-,TRBJ1-5,CATSQDRYNQPQHF,TGTGCCACGAGCCAAGACAGATACAATCAGCCCCAGCATTTT
TRBV7-9,-,TRBD2,TRBJ2-1,CASNTREVGNEQFF,TGTGCCAGCAACACACGGGAGGTGGGCAATGAGCAGTTCTTC
TRBV14,once,TRBD1,TRBJ2-7,CASSTGTGGRYEQYF,TGTGCCAGCAGCACCGGGACAGGGGGCCGGTACGAGCAGTACTTC
TRBV28,-,TRBD1,TRBJ2-7,CASSSIGTGKTEQYF,TGTGCCAGCAGTTCGATCGGGACAGGGAAGACCGAGCAGTACTTC
TRBV4-1,-,-,TRBJ1-6,CASSGNRVEGSPLHF,TGCGCCAGCAGTGGGAACAGGGTCGAGGGTTCACCCCTCCACTTT
TRBV18,-,-,TRBJ1-1,CASSSGRNTEAFF,TGTGCCAGCTCATCAGGGAGAAACACTGAAGCTTTCTTT
TRBV5-1,-,-,TRBJ2-2,CASSPSSANTGELFF,TGCGCCAGCAGCCCCAGCTCGGCGAACACCGGGGAGCTGTTTTTT
TRBV28,-,-,TRBJ1-3,CASSPSPGVSGNTIYF,TGTGCCAGCAGTCCCTCCCCCGGGGTCTCTGGAAACACCATATATTTT
TRBV11-2,-,TRBD1,TRBJ1-2,CASSPLFTGVYGYTF,TGTGCCAGCAGCCCTCTTTTCACAGGGGTCTATGGCTACACCTTC
TRBV15,-,-,TRBJ2-7,CATSRGSYEQYF,TGTGCCACCAGCAGAGGATCGTACGAGCAGTACTTC
TRBV7-9,-,TRBD1,TRBJ1-5,CASSLGQNDRDQPQHF,TGTGCCAGCAGCTTAGGCCAGAACGACAGGGATCAGCCCCAGCATTTT
TRBV28,-,-,TRBJ2-3,CASSTPAGDTQYF,TGTGCCAGCAGTACCCCAGCGGGAGATACGCAGTATTTT
TRBV4-3,few,TRBD1,TRBJ1-2,CASSAQGNYGYTF,TGCGCCAGCAGCGCACAGGGGAACTATGGCTACACCTTC
TRBV25-1,-,TRBD1,TRBJ2-7,CASSEGGQQYEQYF,TGTGCCAGCAGTGAAGGGGGACAGCAATACGAGCAGTACTTC
TRBV15,-,-,TRBJ2-2,CATSTVRAPQNGELFF,TGTGCCACCAGCACAGTCCGGGCCCCCCAGAACGGGGAGCTGTTTTTT
TRBV10-2,-,-,TRBJ1-5,CASRSGTVTDQPQHF,TGCGCCAGCAGATCCGGGACGGTGACTGATCAGCCCCAGCATTTT
TRBV5-6,-,-,TRBJ1-2,CASSLSAARYGYTF,TGTGCCAGCAGCTTGTCCGCAGCCCGCTATGGCTACACCTTC
TRBV19,-,-,TRBJ2-7,CASSTRDTYEQYF,TGTGCCAGTAGTACCAGGGATACCTACGAGCAGTACTTC
TRBV5-1,once,-,TRBJ1-4,CASSLSLGAGEKLFF,TGCGCCAGCAGCTTATCGCTAGGGGCGGGTGAAAAACTGTTTTTT
TRBV10-1,-,-,TRBJ2-6,CASNMQGSSGANVLTF,TGCGCCAGCAATATGCAGGGGAGCTCTGGGGCCAACGTCCTGACTTTC
TRBV18,-,-,TRBJ2-5,CASSPLQETQYF,TGTGCCAGCTCACCACTCCAAGAGACCCAGTACTTC
TRBV7-3,-,-,TRBJ2-2,CASSLIGGGELFF,TGTGCCAGCAGCTTAATTGGGGGCGGGGAGCTGTTTTTT
TRBV5-1,-,TRBD1,TRBJ2-7,CASSRTGTAYEQYF,TGCGCCAGCAGCAGAACCGGGACAGCCTACGAGCAGTACTTC
TRBV5-1,-,-,TRBJ1-4,CASSLGDSSWGEKLFF,TGCGCCAGCAGCTTGGGGGACTCATCCTGGGGTGAAAAACTGTTTTTT
TRBV28,-,TRBD1,TRBJ2-3,CASKNKGALDTQYF,TGTGCCAGCAAGAATAAGGGGGCTCTAGATACGCAGTATTTT
TRBV11-2,-,-,TRBJ1-1,CASSSRALGMRPEAFF,TGTGCCAGCAGCTCCCGGGCCTTAGGGATGAGGCCTGAAGCTTTCTTT
TRBV4-1,-,-,TRBJ2-2,CASSPHTTGELFF,TGCGCCAGCAGCCCACATACAACCGGGGAGCTGTTTTTT
TRBV10-3,-,-,TRBJ2-3,CAISEYEVSTDTQYF,TGTGCCATCAGTGAATATGAAGTAAGCACAGATACGCAGTATTTT
TRBV29-1,few,TRBD1,TRBJ1-1,CSVYPGGTEAFF,TGCAGCGTGTATCCAGGGGGCACTGAAGCTTTCTTT
TRBV9,-,TRBD2,TRBJ2-7,CASSVSPGREQYF,TGTGCCAGCAGCGTATCACCCGGGAGGGAGCAGTACTTC
TRBV2,-,-,TRBJ2-2,CASVPGQVTGELFF,TGTGCCAGCGTGCCAGGGCAAGTAACCGGGGAGCTGTTTTTT
TRBV28,once,-,TRBJ1-3,CATLPPGRTSGNTIYF,TGTGCCACCCTACCGCCTGGGCGTACATCTGGAAACACCATATATTTT
TRBV2,-,TRBD1,TRBJ2-6,CASSVSVQGLAGANVLTF,TGTGCCAGCAGCGTAAGCGTACAGGGGCTAGCTGGGGCCAACGTCCTGACTTTC
TRBV19,-,TRBD1,TRBJ1-1,CASSYAGGPMNTEAFF,TGTGCCAGTAGTTATGCAGGGGGCCCCATGAACACTGAAGCTTTCTTT
TRBV27,-,-,TRBJ1-3,CASARGNTIYF,TGTGCCAGCGCCCGGGGAAACACCATATATTTT
TRBV11-2,-,-,TRBJ1-1,CASSPKGTEAFF,TGTGCCAGCAGCCCGAAGGGGACTGAAGCTTTCTTT
TRBV6-6,-,-,TRBJ1-1,CASSYSAVRAEAFF,TGTGCCAGCAGTTACTCAGCCGTACGGGCTGAAGCTTTCTTT
TRBV6-5,-,-,TRBJ1-5,CASSRMGGNQPQHF,TGTGCCAGCAGTCGCATGGGGGGGAATCAGCCCCAGCATTTT
TRBV30,once,-,TRBJ2-2,CAGGQNTGELFF,TGTGCCGGGGGACAGAACACCGGGGAGCTGTTTTTT
TRBV5-1,-,TRBD2,TRBJ2-5,CASSSPRGGETQYF,TGCGCCAGCAGCTCCCCCCGGGGGGGAGAGACCCAGTACTTC
TRBV5-4,-,TRBD2,TRBJ2-3,CASSSGGEADTDTQYF,TGTGCCAGCAGCTCCGGGGGGGAGGCAGACACAGATACGCAGTATTTT
TRBV2,-,-,TRBJ2-3,CASNSEARTYF,TGTGCCAGCAATAGCGAAGCCAGAACGTATTTT
TRBV28,-,-,TRBJ1-4,CASRSYLATNEKLFF,TGTGCCAGCAGATCCTACCTTGCAACTAATGAAAAACTGTTTTTT
TRBV10-3,-,-,TRBJ1-5,CAISEGQGHNQPQHF,TGTGCCATCAGTGAGGGACAAGGTCACAATCAGCCCCAGCATTTT
TRBV5-1,-,TRBD1,TRBJ1-1,CASSSGQPNTEAFF,TGCGCCAGCAGCTCGGGACAGCCCAACACTGAAGCTTTCTTT
TRBV27,-,TRBD1,TRBJ1-1,CASSPYPGQGVNTEAFF,TGTGCCAGCAGCCCATACCCGGGACAGGGTGTGAACACTGAAGCTTTCTTT
TRBV9,-,-,TRBJ2-5,CASSVAVGRGETQYF,TGTGCCAGCAGCGTCGCGGTCGGGAGAGGGGAGACCCAGTACTTC